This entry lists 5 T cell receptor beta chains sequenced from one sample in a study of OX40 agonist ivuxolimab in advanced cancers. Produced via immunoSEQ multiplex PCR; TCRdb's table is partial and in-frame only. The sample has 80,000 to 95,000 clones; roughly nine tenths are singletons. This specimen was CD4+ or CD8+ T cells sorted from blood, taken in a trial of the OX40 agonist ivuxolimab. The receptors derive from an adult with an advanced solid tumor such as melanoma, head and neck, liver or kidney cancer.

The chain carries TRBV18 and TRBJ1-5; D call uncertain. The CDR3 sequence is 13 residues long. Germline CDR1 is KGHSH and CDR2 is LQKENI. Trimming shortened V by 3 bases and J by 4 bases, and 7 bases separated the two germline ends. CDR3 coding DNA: TGTGCCAGCTCACCCGCAGAAAATCAGCCCCAGCATTTT. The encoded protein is CASSPAENQPQHF.

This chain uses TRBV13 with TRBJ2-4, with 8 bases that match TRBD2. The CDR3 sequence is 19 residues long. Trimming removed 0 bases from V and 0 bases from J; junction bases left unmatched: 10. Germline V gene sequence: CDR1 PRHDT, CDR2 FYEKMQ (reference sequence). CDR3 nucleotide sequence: TGTGCCAGCAGCTTAGGTGTGGTAGCGGGAAGAGTAGCCAAAAACATTCAGTACTTC. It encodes CASSLGVVAGRVAKNIQYF.

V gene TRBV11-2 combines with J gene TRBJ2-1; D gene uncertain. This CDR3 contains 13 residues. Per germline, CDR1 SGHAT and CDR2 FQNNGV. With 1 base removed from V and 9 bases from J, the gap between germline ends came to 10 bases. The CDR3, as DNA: TGTGCCAGCAGCTTAGTTGGTATTCTTGAGCAGTTCTTC. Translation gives CASSLVGILEQFF.

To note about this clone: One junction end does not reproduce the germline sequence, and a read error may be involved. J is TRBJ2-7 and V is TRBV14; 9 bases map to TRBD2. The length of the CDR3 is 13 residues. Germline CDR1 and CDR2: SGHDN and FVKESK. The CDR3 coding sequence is TGTGCCAGCAGCCAAGTTATAGCGGGAGACATGAACTTC. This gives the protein CASSQVIAGDMNF.

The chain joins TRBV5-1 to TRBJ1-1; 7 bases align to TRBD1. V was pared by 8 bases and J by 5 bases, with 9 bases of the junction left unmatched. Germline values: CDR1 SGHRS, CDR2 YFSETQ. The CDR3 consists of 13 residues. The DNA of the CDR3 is TGCGCCAGTCATCGACAGGGAAGTACTGAAGCTTTCTTT. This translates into CASHRQGSTEAFF. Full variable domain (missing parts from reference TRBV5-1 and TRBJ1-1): KAGVTQTPRYLIKTRGQQVTLSCSPISGHRSVSWYQQTPGQGLQFLFEYFSETQRNKGNFPGRFSGRQFSNSRSEMNVSTLELGDSALYLCASHRQGSTEAFFGQGTRLTVV.